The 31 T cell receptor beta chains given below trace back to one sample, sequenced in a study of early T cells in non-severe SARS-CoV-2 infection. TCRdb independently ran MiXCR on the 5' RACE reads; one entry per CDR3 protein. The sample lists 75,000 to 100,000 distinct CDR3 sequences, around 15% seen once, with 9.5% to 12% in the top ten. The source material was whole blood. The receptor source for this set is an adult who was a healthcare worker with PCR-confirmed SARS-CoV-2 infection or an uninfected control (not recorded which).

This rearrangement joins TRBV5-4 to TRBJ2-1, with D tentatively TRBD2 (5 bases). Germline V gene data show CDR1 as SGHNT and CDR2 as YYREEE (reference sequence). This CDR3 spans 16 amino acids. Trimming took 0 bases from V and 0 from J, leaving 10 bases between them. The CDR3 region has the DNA TGTGCCAGCAGCTTGGACAGCGGTAGCTCCTACAATGAGCAGTTCTTC. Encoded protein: CASSLDSGSSYNEQFF.

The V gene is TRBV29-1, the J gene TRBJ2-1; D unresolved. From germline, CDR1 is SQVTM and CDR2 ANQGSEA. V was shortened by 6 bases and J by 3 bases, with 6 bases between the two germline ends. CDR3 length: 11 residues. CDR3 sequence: CSVDIYNEQFF. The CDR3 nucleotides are TGCAGCGTCGATATCTACAATGAGCAGTTCTTC.

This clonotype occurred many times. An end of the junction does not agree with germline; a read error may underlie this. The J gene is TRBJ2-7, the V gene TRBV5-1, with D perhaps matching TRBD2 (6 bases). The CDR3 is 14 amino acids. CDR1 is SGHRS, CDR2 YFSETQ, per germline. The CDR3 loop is CASSLAGSSYEQYF. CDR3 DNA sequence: TGTGCCAGCAGCTTAGCCGGGAGCTCCTACGAGCAGTACTTC.

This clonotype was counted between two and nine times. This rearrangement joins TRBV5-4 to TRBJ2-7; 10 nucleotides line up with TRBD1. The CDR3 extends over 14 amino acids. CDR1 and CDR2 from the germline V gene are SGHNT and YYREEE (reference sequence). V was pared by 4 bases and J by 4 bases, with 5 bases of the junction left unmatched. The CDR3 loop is CASSAGQGEYEQYF. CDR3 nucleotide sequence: TGTGCCAGCAGCGCCGGACAGGGGGAGTACGAGCAGTACTTC.

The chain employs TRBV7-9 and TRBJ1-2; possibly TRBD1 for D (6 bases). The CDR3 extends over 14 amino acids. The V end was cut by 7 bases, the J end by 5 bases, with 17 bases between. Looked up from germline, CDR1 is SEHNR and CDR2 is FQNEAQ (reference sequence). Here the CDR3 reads CASNLPGQSYGYTF. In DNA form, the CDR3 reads TGTGCCAGCAACCTCCCCGGACAGTCGTATGGCTACACCTTC.

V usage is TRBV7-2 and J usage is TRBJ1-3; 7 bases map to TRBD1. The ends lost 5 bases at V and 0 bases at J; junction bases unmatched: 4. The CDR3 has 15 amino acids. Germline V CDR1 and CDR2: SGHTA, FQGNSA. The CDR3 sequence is CASSTRTGSGNTIYF. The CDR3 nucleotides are TGTGCCAGCAGCACCCGGACAGGCTCTGGAAACACCATATATTTT.

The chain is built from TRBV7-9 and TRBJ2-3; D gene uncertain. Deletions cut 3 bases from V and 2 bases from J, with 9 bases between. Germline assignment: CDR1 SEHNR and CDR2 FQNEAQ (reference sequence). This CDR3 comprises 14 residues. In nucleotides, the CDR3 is TGTGCCAGCAGCTTCGATTGGGACACAGATACGCAGTATTTT. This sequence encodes CASSFDWDTDTQYF. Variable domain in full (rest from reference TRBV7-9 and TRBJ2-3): DTGVSQNPRHKITKRGQNVTFRCDPISEHNRLYWYRQTLGQGPEFLTYFQNEAQLEKSRLLSDRFSAERPKGSFSTLEIQRTEQGDSAMYLCASSFDWDTDTQYFGPGTRLTVL.

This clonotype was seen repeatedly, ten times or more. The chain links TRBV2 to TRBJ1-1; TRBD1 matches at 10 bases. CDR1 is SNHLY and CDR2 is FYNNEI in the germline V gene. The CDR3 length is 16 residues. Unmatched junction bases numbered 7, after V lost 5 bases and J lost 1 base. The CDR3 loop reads CASSPGTGVGNTEAFF. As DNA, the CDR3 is TGTGCCAGCAGTCCCGGGACAGGGGTTGGGAACACTGAAGCTTTCTTT.

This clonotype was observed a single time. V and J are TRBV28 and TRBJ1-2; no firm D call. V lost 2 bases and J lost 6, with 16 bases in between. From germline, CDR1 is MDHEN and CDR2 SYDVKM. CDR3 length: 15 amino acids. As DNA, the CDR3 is TGTGCCAGCAGTTTACCCCCTCGAAGGGCGGATGGCTACACCTTC. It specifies CASSLPPRRADGYTF.

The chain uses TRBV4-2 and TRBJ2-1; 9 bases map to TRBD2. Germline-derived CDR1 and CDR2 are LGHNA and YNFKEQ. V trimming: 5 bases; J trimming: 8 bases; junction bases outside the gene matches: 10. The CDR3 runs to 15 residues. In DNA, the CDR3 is TGTGCCAGCAGCAAAAAGCGGGGGGATATACATGAGCAGTTCTTC. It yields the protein CASSKKRGDIHEQFF.

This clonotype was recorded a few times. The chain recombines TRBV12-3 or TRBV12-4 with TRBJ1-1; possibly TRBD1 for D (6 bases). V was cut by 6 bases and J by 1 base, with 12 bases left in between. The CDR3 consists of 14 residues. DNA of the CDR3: TGTGCCAGCAGCACCGGGACAACGAACACTGAAGCTTTCTTT. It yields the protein CASSTGTTNTEAFF.

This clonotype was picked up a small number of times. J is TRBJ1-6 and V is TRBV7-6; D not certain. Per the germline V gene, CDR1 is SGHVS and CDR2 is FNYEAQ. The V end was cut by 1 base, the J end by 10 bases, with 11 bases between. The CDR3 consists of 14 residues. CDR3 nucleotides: TGTGCCAGCAGCTTAGTTGGAGGATCATCACCCCTCCACTTT. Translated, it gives CASSLVGGSSPLHF.

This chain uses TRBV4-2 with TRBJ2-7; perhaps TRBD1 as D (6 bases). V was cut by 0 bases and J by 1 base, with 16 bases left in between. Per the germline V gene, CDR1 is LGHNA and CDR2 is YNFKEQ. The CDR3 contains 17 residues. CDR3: CASSQDRADGTSYEQYF. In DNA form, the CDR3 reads TGTGCCAGCAGCCAAGATCGAGCGGACGGGACATCCTACGAGCAGTACTTC.

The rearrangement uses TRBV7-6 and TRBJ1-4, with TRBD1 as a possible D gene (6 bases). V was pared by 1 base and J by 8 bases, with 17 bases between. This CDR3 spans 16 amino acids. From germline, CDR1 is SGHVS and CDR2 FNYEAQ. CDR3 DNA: TGTGCCAGCAGCTTAGAAGGGAGCCGGAGGGGGGAAAAACTGTTTTTT. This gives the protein CASSLEGSRRGEKLFF.

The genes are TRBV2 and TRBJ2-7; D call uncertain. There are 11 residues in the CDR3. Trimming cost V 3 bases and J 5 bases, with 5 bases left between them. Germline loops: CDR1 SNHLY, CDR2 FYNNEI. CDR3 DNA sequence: TGTGCCAGCAGTGATAGGGACGAGCAGTACTTC. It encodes CASSDRDEQYF.

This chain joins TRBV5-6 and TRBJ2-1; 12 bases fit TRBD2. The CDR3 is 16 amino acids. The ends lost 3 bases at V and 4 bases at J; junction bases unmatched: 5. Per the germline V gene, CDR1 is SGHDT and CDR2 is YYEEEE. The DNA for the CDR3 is TGTGCCAGCAGCTCCGGACTAGCGGGGTCGTACAATGAGCAGTTCTTC. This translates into CASSSGLAGSYNEQFF.

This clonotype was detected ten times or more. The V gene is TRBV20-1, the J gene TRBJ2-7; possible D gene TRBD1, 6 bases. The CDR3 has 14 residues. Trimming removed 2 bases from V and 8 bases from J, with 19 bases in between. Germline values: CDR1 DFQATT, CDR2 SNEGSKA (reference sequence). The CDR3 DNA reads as TGCAGTGCTAGATGGTACAGGGAACTAGGGCAGCAGTACTTC. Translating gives CSARWYRELGQQYF.

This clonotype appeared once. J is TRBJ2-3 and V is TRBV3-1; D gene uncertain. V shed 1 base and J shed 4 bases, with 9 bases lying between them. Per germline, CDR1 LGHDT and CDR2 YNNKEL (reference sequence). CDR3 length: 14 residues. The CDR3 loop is CASSQGDVPDTQYF. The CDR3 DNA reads TGTGCCAGCAGCCAAGGGGATGTCCCAGATACGCAGTATTTT.

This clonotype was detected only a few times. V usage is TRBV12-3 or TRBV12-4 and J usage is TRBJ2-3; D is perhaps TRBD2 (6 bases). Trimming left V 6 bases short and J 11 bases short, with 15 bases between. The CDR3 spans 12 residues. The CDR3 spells CASSPGLNKQYF. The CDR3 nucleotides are TGTGCCAGCAGCCCCGGACTAAACAAGCAGTATTTT.

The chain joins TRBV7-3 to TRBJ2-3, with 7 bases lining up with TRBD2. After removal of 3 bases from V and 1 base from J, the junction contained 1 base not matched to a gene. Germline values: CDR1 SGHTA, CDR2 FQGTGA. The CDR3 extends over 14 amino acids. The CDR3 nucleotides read TGTGCCAGCAGCTTTGCGGGGGGCACAGATACGCAGTATTTT. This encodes CASSFAGGTDTQYF. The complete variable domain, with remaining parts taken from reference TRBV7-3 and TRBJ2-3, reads GAGVSQTPSNKVTEKGKYVELRCDPISGHTALYWYRQSLGQGPEFLIYFQGTGAADDSGLPNDRFFAVRPEGSVSTLKIQRTERGDSAVYLCASSFAGGTDTQYFGPGTRLTVL.

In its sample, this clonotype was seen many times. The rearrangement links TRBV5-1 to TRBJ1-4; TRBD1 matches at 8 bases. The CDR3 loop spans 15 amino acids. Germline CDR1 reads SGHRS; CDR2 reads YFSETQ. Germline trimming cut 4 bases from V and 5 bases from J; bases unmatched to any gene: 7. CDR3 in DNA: TGCGCCAGCAGCGATCCGGGACAGGCAAATGAAAAACTGTTTTTT. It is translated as CASSDPGQANEKLFF. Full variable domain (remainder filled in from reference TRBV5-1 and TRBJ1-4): KAGVTQTPRYLIKTRGQQVTLSCSPISGHRSVSWYQQTPGQGLQFLFEYFSETQRNKGNFPGRFSGRQFSNSRSEMNVSTLELGDSALYLCASSDPGQANEKLFFGSGTQLSVL.

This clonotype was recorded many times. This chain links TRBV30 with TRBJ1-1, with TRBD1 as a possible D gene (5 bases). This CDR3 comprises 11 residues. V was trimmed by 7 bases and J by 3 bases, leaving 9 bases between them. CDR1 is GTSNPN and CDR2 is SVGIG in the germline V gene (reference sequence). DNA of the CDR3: TGTGCCTTTTGGGGCGACACTGAAGCTTTCTTT. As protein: CAFWGDTEAFF.

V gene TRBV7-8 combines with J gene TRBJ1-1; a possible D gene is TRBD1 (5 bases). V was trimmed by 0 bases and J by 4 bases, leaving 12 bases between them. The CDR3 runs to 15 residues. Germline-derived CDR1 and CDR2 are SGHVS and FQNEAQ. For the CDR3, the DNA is TGTGCCAGCAGCTTAGCGCGGGTAGGGGCCACTGAAGCTTTCTTT. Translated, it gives CASSLARVGATEAFF.

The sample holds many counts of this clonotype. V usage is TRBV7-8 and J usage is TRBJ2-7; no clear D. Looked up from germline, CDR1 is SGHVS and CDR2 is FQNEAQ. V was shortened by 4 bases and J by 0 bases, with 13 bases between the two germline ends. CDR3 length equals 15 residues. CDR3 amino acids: CASSSRRLASYEQYF. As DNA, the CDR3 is TGTGCCAGCAGCTCGCGGAGACTCGCCTCCTACGAGCAGTACTTC. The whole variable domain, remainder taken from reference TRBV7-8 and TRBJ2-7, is GAGVSQSPRYKVAKRGQDVALRCDPISGHVSLFWYQQALGQGPEFLTYFQNEAQLDKSGLPSDRFFAERPEGSVSTLKIQRTQQEDSAVYLCASSSRRLASYEQYFGPGTRLTVT.

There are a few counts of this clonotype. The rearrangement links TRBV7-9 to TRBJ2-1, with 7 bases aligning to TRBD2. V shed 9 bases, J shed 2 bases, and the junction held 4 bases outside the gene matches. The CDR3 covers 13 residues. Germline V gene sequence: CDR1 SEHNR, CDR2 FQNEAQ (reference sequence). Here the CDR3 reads CASIRGAYNEQFF. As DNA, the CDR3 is TGTGCCAGTATCCGGGGGGCCTACAATGAGCAGTTCTTC.

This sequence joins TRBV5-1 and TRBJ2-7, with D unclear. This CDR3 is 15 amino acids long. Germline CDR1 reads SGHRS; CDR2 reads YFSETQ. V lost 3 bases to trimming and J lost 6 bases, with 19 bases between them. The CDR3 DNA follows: TGCGCCAGCAGCTCCGAGATCGGACGTTCAGGCGAGCAGTACTTC. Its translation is CASSSEIGRSGEQYF.

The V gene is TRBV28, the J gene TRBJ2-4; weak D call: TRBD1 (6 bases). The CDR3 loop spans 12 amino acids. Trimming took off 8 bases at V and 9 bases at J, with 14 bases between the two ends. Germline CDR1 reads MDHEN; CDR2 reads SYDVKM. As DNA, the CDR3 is TGTGCCAGCCAAGGGGGTTTAGGCATTCAGTACTTC. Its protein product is CASQGGLGIQYF.

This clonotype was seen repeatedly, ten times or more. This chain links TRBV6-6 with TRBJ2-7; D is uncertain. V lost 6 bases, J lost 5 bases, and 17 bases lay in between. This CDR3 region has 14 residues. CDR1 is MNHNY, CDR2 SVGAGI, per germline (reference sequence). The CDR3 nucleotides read TGTGCCAGCAGCTCTTACGTCCCACGTAACGAGCAGTACTTC. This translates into CASSSYVPRNEQYF.

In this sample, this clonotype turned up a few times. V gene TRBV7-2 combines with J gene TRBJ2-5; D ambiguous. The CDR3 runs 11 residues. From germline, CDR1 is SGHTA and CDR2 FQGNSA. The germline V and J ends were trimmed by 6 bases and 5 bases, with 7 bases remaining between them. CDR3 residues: CASSHTETQYF. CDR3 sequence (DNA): TGTGCCAGCAGTCATACGGAGACCCAGTACTTC.

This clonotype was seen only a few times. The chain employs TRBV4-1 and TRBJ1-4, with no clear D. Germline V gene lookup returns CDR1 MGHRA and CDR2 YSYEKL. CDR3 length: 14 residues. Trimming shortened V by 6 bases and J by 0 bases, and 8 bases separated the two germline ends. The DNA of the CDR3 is TGCGCCAGCAGGTCTACGGCAACTAATGAAAAACTGTTTTTT. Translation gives CASRSTATNEKLFF.

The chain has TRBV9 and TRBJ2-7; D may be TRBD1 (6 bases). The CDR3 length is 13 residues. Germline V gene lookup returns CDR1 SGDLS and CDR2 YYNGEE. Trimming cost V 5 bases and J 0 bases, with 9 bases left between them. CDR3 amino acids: CASSRDTSYEQYF. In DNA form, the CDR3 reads TGTGCCAGCAGTAGGGACACCTCCTACGAGCAGTACTTC.